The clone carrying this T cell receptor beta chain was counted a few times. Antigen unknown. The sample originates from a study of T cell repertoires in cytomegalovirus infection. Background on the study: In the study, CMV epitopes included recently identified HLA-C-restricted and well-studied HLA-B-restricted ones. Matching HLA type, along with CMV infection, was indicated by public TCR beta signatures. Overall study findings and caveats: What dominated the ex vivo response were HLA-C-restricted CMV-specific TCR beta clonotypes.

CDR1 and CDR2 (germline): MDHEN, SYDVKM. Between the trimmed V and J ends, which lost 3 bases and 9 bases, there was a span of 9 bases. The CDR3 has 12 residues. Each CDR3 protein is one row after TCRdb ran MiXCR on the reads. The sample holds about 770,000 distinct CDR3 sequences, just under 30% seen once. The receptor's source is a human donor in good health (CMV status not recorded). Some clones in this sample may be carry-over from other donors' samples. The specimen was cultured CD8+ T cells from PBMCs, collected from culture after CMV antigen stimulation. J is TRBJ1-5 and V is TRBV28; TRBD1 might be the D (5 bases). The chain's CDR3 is CASSLGTRPQHF. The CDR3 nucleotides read TGTGCCAGCAGTTTGGGGACCCGGCCCCAGCATTTT. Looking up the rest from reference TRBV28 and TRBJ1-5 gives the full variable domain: DVKVTQSSRYLVKRTGEKVFLECVQDMDHENMFWYRQDPGLGLRLIYFSYDVKMKEKGDIPEGYSVSREKKERFSLILESASTNQTSMYLCASSLGTRPQHFGDGTRLSIL.